This TCR beta chain was found in a study of T cells in Graves' hyperthyroidism and ophthalmopathy. The PBMCs studied were ones that came from 9 to 10 ml fresh peripheral blood. Study observations and caveats: Ophthalmopathy was predicted by the model a median of approximately 6.6 months ahead of onset. Peripheral blood also featured most of the thyroid clonotypes expanded above 0.001.

Regions amplified from RNA transcripts were the TCR beta CDR3 regions. First-round RT-PCR of the TCR CDR3 relied on the HTBI primer set. TCRdb re-called the multiplex PCR reads through MiXCR, storing one row per CDR3 protein. In the table there are about 96,000 distinct CDR3 sequences, just over 50% of which are singletons. To note about this clonotype: Its antigen is not identified.

The CDR3 is made up of 12 amino acids. After removal of 8 bases from V and 5 bases from J, the junction contained 7 bases not matched to a gene. Germline lookup yields CDR1 DFQATT and CDR2 SNEGSKA (reference sequence). The V and J genes are TRBV20-1 and TRBJ1-1; the match to TRBD1 covers 8 bases. Material: blood. The sequence came from a woman between 40 and 50 years old with Graves' hyperthyroidism. CDR3 sequence reads: CSSTGGGTEAFF. The DNA for the CDR3 is TGCAGTAGTACAGGGGGGGGGACTGAAGCTTTCTTT.